This T cell receptor beta chain was profiled in a study of blood T cells in healthy people across ages. This clonotype was recorded a few times. A sample-barcoded 5' primer and a J-beta primer mix were used in a second PCR of roughly 6 to 12 cycles. TCRdb independently ran MiXCR on the 5' RACE reads; one entry per CDR3 protein. The sample comprises approximately 730,000 distinct CDR3 sequences, about 42% of which are singletons, and approximately 22% rests with the top ten. The sequencing sample was made of blood. The receptor was isolated from a woman aged 55-69 years in good health.

CDR3: CASSQKPSYEQYF. Here the CDR3 DNA reads TGTGCCAGCAGCCAGAAGCCCTCCTACGAGCAGTACTTC. This chain links TRBV7-2 with TRBJ2-7, with unresolved D. V was pared by 5 bases and J by 0 bases, with 8 bases between. CDR3 length: 13 residues. Germline lookup yields CDR1 SGHTA and CDR2 FQGNSA.